One sample yielded the 9 T cell receptor beta chains listed below, sequenced in a study of technical replicates of blood from four donors. TCRdb keeps only in-frame clones here, not all; method: immunoSEQ multiplex PCR. The sample contains 13,000 to 15,000 clones, approximately 81% of which appear only once. The specimen was PBMCs. These receptors were taken from a human donor in good health.

This clone was counted only a few times. The V gene is TRBV5-8, the J gene TRBJ1-5; a weak D match, TRBD1 (6 bases). The germline gives CDR1 SGHTS, CDR2 YDEGEE. The CDR3 loop spans 15 amino acids. Trimming shortened V by 2 bases and J by 5 bases, and 14 bases separated the two germline ends. CDR3 nucleotides: TGTGCCAGCAGCTTCTTGGGGGGGGCGGATCAGCCCCAGCATTTT. It specifies CASSFLGGADQPQHF.

This clone was seen a single time. The chain employs TRBV6-1 and TRBJ2-7; a possible D gene is TRBD2 (6 bases). Trimming removed 3 bases from V and 2 bases from J, with 8 bases in between. CDR3 length: 13 residues. Germline V gene sequence: CDR1 MNHNS, CDR2 SASEGT. CDR3 protein: CASSERGPYEQYF. The CDR3 DNA sequence: TGTGCCAGCAGTGAGCGGGGACCCTACGAGCAGTACTTC.

The J gene is TRBJ2-5, the V gene TRBV7-9, with 7 bases identical to TRBD1. In germline, CDR1 is SEHNR, CDR2 FQNEAQ (reference sequence). The CDR3 has 14 amino acids. V shed 7 bases, J shed 4 bases, and the junction held 9 bases outside the gene matches. The CDR3 nucleotides are TGTGCCAGCACCAACAGGGGAACCCCAGAGACCCAGTACTTC. It specifies CASTNRGTPETQYF.

This chain connects TRBV5-6 to TRBJ2-7, with 10 bases fitting TRBD1. V dropped 1 base and J dropped 5; count of bases not matched to a gene: 3. Looked up from germline, CDR1 is SGHDT and CDR2 is YYEEEE. The CDR3 has 14 residues. CDR3 region: CASSLPGTGDEQYF. The CDR3 DNA sequence: TGTGCCAGCAGCTTGCCGGGGACAGGGGACGAGCAGTACTTC.

Note on this clone: A junction boundary mismatches the germline segment, possibly from a read error. The chain recombines TRBV30 with TRBJ2-7, with 9 bases aligning to TRBD2. The CDR3 runs 15 residues. CDR1 is GTSNPN, CDR2 SVGIG, per germline (reference sequence). CDR3 residues: CVWAEGVSGSYEQYF. The CDR3 nucleotides are TGTGTCTGGGCAGAGGGGGTTAGCGGGAGTTACGAGCAGTACTTC.

The count of this clone is one. The chain uses TRBV5-1 and TRBJ2-3; TRBD2 aligns across 11 bases. The V gene end was trimmed by 4 bases and the J gene end by 0 bases; junction bases not matched to a gene: 4. CDR1 and CDR2 (germline): SGHRS, YFSETQ. The CDR3 spans 16 residues. The CDR3 here is CASSEGLAVSTDTQYF. Written as DNA, the CDR3 is TGCGCCAGCAGCGAGGGACTAGCGGTTAGCACAGATACGCAGTATTTT.

V is TRBV29-1 and J is TRBJ1-2; D perhaps matches TRBD1 (5 bases). The CDR3 extends over 12 amino acids. V was pared by 7 bases and J by 6 bases, with 15 bases between. CDR1 is SQVTM and CDR2 is ANQGSEA in the germline V gene. The CDR3 bases are TGCAGCGAGAGCAGGGTGCTGGATGGCTACACCTTC. Protein product: CSESRVLDGYTF.

The DNA for the CDR3 is TGCGCCAGCAGTCCGAGTACAGGGATCCTCCGCTTTGAGCAGTTCTTC. Encoded protein: CASSPSTGILRFEQFF. The chain is built from TRBV5-1 and TRBJ2-1, with D tentatively TRBD1 (6 bases). V was cut by 5 bases and J by 9 bases, with 24 bases left in between. Germline V gene sequence: CDR1 SGHRS, CDR2 YFSETQ. This CDR3 comprises 16 residues.

The chain links TRBV5-1 to TRBJ1-1; 7 nucleotides line up with TRBD1. Germline CDR1 and CDR2: SGHRS and YFSETQ. Unmatched junction bases numbered 11, after V lost 1 base and J lost 5 bases. The CDR3 loop spans 16 amino acids. CDR3 region: CASSLNLGGAGTEAFF. CDR3 sequence (DNA): TGCGCCAGCAGCTTGAATCTAGGGGGCGCAGGGACTGAAGCTTTCTTT.